The 27 T cell receptor beta chains listed next were all sequenced from one sample in a study of cytomegalovirus exposure and HLA in healthy donors. PCR involved 60 Vbeta and 13 Jbeta primers. Generated by immunoSEQ multiplex PCR, the TCRdb table keeps only in-frame clones and is missing some. This table has some 150,000 clones, 70% to 80% appearing once. Sequencing was performed on PBMCs. These receptors all stem from a man between 60 and 75 years old in good health and CMV-seronegative.

V gene TRBV23-1 combines with J gene TRBJ2-1; 10 positions agree with TRBD1. TRBV23-1 is an ORF, and what it does is uncertain. Trimming removed 6 bases from V and 6 bases from J; junction bases left unmatched: 8. This CDR3 has 15 amino acids. CDR3 sequence: CASRLGQGKVNEQFF. Here the CDR3 DNA reads TGCGCCAGCAGGCTGGGACAGGGGAAAGTCAATGAGCAGTTCTTC.

This clone was detected once. This chain connects TRBV28 to TRBJ2-3; TRBD2 agrees at 10 bases. Germline CDR1 reads MDHEN; CDR2 reads SYDVKM. V was clipped by 4 bases and J by 1 base; unmatched bases: 5. This CDR3 is 16 amino acids long. CDR3 bases: TGTGCCAGCAGTTCGCGGACTAGCGGCGGCACAGATACGCAGTATTTT. Translation: CASSSRTSGGTDTQYF. Full variable domain (rest looked up from reference TRBV28 and TRBJ2-3): DVKVTQSSRYLVKRTGEKVFLECVQDMDHENMFWYRQDPGLGLRLIYFSYDVKMKEKGDIPEGYSVSREKKERFSLILESASTNQTSMYLCASSSRTSGGTDTQYFGPGTRLTVL.

The chain recombines TRBV6-5 with TRBJ1-2; TRBD1 is a possible D gene (5 bases). Per germline, CDR1 MNHEY and CDR2 SVGAGI. This CDR3 has 12 amino acids. Trimming pared 4 bases from V and 5 bases from J, leaving 8 bases between. The CDR3 is CASSWSGYGYTF. The CDR3 nucleotides read TGTGCCAGCAGTTGGTCAGGGTATGGCTACACCTTC.

The chain carries TRBV9 and TRBJ2-7; D might be TRBD2 (5 bases). Germline values: CDR1 SGDLS, CDR2 YYNGEE. The V end lost 4 bases, the J end lost 3 bases, and 17 bases lay between the germline ends. The CDR3 contains 15 residues. The CDR3 DNA is TGTGCCAGCAGCCCCGGGGTTACCGGTAACTACGAGCAGTACTTC. It is translated as CASSPGVTGNYEQYF.

V gene TRBV7-9 combines with J gene TRBJ1-5; D not certain. CDR3 length equals 13 residues. Per the germline V gene, CDR1 is SEHNR and CDR2 is FQNEAQ (reference sequence). Trimming cost V 2 bases and J 6 bases, with 8 bases left between them. This CDR3 is CASSLTEGQPQHF. The CDR3 coding sequence is TGTGCCAGCAGCTTAACTGAGGGTCAGCCCCAGCATTTT.

This chain joins TRBV5-1 and TRBJ1-1; D may be TRBD1 (6 bases). V was clipped by 1 base and J by 0 bases, with 10 bases between them. Germline assignment: CDR1 SGHRS and CDR2 YFSETQ. This CDR3 contains 15 residues. CDR3 nucleotides: TGCGCCAGCAGCTTGCAGGGGCGAGTGAACACTGAAGCTTTCTTT. It translates to CASSLQGRVNTEAFF.

This clone was found once. V gene TRBV5-1 combines with J gene TRBJ2-1, with D possibly TRBD2 on 6 matching bases. In germline, CDR1 is SGHRS, CDR2 YFSETQ. This CDR3 has 14 residues. V was clipped by 1 base and J by 12 bases, with 17 bases between them. The CDR3 DNA sequence: TGCGCCAGCAGCTTGTCTTTACAGGAGGGTCGGCAGTTCTTC. Its translation is CASSLSLQEGRQFF. The variable domain in full, with the rest retrieved from reference TRBV5-1 and TRBJ2-1, is KAGVTQTPRYLIKTRGQQVTLSCSPISGHRSVSWYQQTPGQGLQFLFEYFSETQRNKGNFPGRFSGRQFSNSRSEMNVSTLELGDSALYLCASSLSLQEGRQFFGPGTRLTVL.

CDR3 amino acids: CASSVRGVAGQGPYEQYF. The DNA for the CDR3 is TGTGCCAGCAGTGTAAGGGGGGTAGCGGGGCAGGGGCCCTACGAGCAGTACTTC. The V gene is TRBV2, the J gene TRBJ2-5; 8 nucleotides match TRBD2. The better agreement between TRBJ2-7 and the DNA end casts doubt on the J call. From germline, CDR1 is SNHLY and CDR2 FYNNEI. The CDR3 has 18 residues.

The J gene is TRBJ2-5, the V gene TRBV7-2, with a weak D call TRBD1 (5 bases). CDR1 and CDR2 (germline): SGHTA, FQGNSA. Trimming cost V 5 bases and J 5 bases, with 15 bases left between them. The CDR3 is 14 residues long. The CDR3 region has the DNA TGTGCCAGCAGCACCTCTGGAGCAGGGGAGACCCAGTACTTC. It specifies CASSTSGAGETQYF.

V usage is TRBV30 and J usage is TRBJ2-5, with 10 positions matching TRBD2. V trimming: 2 bases; J trimming: 2 bases; junction bases outside the gene matches: 5. This CDR3 is 15 amino acids long. Germline CDR1 GTSNPN, CDR2 SVGIG (reference sequence). The CDR3: CAWSRLAGAQETQYF. Written as DNA, the CDR3 is TGTGCCTGGAGTAGGCTAGCGGGAGCACAAGAGACCCAGTACTTC. The variable domain in full, completed from reference TRBV30 and TRBJ2-5, reads SQTIHQWPATLVQPVGSPLSLECTVEGTSNPNLYWYRQAAGRGLQLLFYSVGIGQISSEVPQNLSASRPQDRQFILSSKKLLLSDSGFYLCAWSRLAGAQETQYFGPGTRLLVL.

This rearrangement joins TRBV5-6 to TRBJ1-2, with TRBD1 as a possible D gene (6 bases). This CDR3 comprises 15 residues. V lost 1 base and J 4 bases, leaving 14 bases between the germline ends. Germline assignment: CDR1 SGHDT and CDR2 YYEEEE. CDR3 loop: CASSLFSGGSYGYTF. In DNA, the CDR3 is TGTGCCAGCAGCTTGTTTAGCGGGGGCAGCTATGGCTACACCTTC.

This clone showed up just once. V and J are TRBV10-3 and TRBJ2-5, with D hard to call. Trimming pared 4 bases from V and 0 bases from J, leaving 18 bases between. Germline values: CDR1 ENHRY, CDR2 SYGVKD. CDR3 length: 17 residues. The CDR3 reads CAISGGFRVLDQETQYF. For the CDR3, the DNA is TGTGCCATCAGTGGTGGGTTTCGGGTCTTGGACCAAGAGACCCAGTACTTC.

A single count supports this clone. The chain carries TRBV4-1 and TRBJ2-7, with D maybe TRBD2 (6 bases). The CDR3 covers 14 residues. The germline V and J ends were trimmed by 0 bases and 7 bases, with 13 bases remaining between them. Germline CDR1 reads MGHRA; CDR2 reads YSYEKL. The CDR3 loop reads CASSQDGGWREQYF. CDR3 nucleotide sequence: TGCGCCAGCAGCCAAGATGGAGGGTGGCGGGAGCAGTACTTC.

This rearrangement joins TRBV11-3 to TRBJ2-3; perhaps TRBD2 as D (7 bases). Germline V gives CDR1 SGHNT, CDR2 YENEEA. The V and J ends lost 1 base and 2 bases respectively, with 16 bases between them. The CDR3 loop spans 17 amino acids. The CDR3 sequence is CASSLGGGGEATDTQYF. CDR3 bases: TGTGCCAGCAGCTTAGGGGGCGGGGGCGAGGCCACAGATACGCAGTATTTT.

This clone was seen only once. The J gene is TRBJ2-2, the V gene TRBV29-1; D might be TRBD1 (5 bases). The CDR3 has 11 residues. Deletions cut 2 bases from V and 9 bases from J, with 7 bases between. Per germline, CDR1 SQVTM and CDR2 ANQGSEA. The CDR3 loop is CSVERGWELFF. The CDR3 DNA reads as TGCAGCGTTGAAAGGGGTTGGGAGCTGTTTTTT.

V gene TRBV5-6 combines with J gene TRBJ2-6; TRBD2 matches at 11 bases. The CDR3 contains 18 residues. CDR1 and CDR2 from the germline V gene are SGHDT and YYEEEE. V trimming: 6 bases; J trimming: 1 base; junction bases outside the gene matches: 9. The CDR3 DNA reads as TGTGCCAGCAACCTGGGGCTAGCGGGAGGATCTGGGGCCAACGTCCTGACTTTC. It codes for CASNLGLAGGSGANVLTF.

This clone appeared a few times. The chain combines TRBV7-3 with TRBJ2-2; D is undetermined. The CDR3 length is 12 residues. V was clipped by 5 bases and J by 7 bases, with 8 bases between them. Germline values: CDR1 SGHTA, CDR2 FQGTGA. CDR3 residues: CASSPPGGELFF. CDR3 bases: TGTGCCAGCAGCCCCCCCGGCGGGGAGCTGTTTTTT.

V gene TRBV19 combines with J gene TRBJ2-5, with D possibly TRBD1 on 6 matching bases. The CDR3 has 15 residues. With 5 bases removed from V and 1 base from J, the gap between germline ends came to 14 bases. Germline CDR1 LNHDA, CDR2 SQIVND (reference sequence). DNA of the CDR3: TGTGCCAGTAGTTCGAGGGGGTTGCCCCAAGAGACCCAGTACTTC. This translates into CASSSRGLPQETQYF.

CDR3 amino acids: CASSPRQGSSYEQYF. CDR3 nucleotides: TGCGCCAGCAGCCCCCGACAGGGGAGCTCCTACGAGCAGTACTTC. The J gene is TRBJ2-7, the V gene TRBV5-1; 8 bases agree with TRBD1. Germline CDR1 reads SGHRS; CDR2 reads YFSETQ. The CDR3 consists of 15 residues. The junction had 6 bases not matched to a gene; V was cut back by 4 bases and J by 0 bases. The full variable domain, completed using reference TRBV5-1 and TRBJ2-7, is KAGVTQTPRYLIKTRGQQVTLSCSPISGHRSVSWYQQTPGQGLQFLFEYFSETQRNKGNFPGRFSGRQFSNSRSEMNVSTLELGDSALYLCASSPRQGSSYEQYFGPGTRLTVT.

This sequence joins TRBV27 and TRBJ2-6, with D hard to call. Per germline, CDR1 MNHEY and CDR2 SMNVEV (reference sequence). CDR3 length equals 14 residues. Trimming took 7 bases from V and 2 from J, leaving 9 bases between them. The CDR3 sequence: CASKSNPGANVLTF. Written as DNA, the CDR3 is TGTGCCAGCAAATCAAATCCTGGGGCCAACGTCCTGACTTTC.

The rearrangement joins TRBV7-2 to TRBJ1-1, with D uncertain. The V end lost 4 bases, the J end lost 4 bases, and 13 bases lay between the germline ends. The germline V gene encodes CDR1 SGHTA and CDR2 FQGNSA. CDR3 size: 14 residues. For the CDR3, the DNA is TGTGCCAGCAGCTCCGGACTCAGTGGCACTGAAGCTTTCTTT. This gives the protein CASSSGLSGTEAFF.

This chain links TRBV6-5 with TRBJ2-7; 10 nucleotides align to TRBD1. The CDR3 runs to 13 residues. V shed 6 bases and J 9 bases; nucleotides not matched to a gene: 8. CDR1 and CDR2 (germline): MNHEY, SVGAGI. This CDR3 is CASSTDRGRAQYF. The DNA of the CDR3 is TGTGCCAGCAGCACTGACAGGGGGCGGGCGCAGTACTTC.

Points on this clone: In the same sample, other DNA sequences code for this CDR3. The chain couples TRBV9 to TRBJ1-1; weak D call: TRBD1 (5 bases). This CDR3 spans 14 amino acids. The V end lost 0 bases, the J end lost 4 bases, and 10 bases lay between the germline ends. Germline CDR1 reads SGDLS; CDR2 reads YYNGEE. CDR3 in amino acids: CASSVGQGSTEAFF. The CDR3 DNA is TGTGCCAGCAGCGTAGGTCAGGGTTCCACTGAAGCTTTCTTT. Combining the CDR3 with reference TRBV9 and TRBJ1-1 gives the whole variable domain DSGVTQTPKHLITATGQRVTLRCSPRSGDLSVYWYQQSLDQGLQFLIQYYNGEERAKGNILERFSAQQFPDLHSELNLSSLELGDSALYFCASSVGQGSTEAFFGQGTRLTVV.

The chain links TRBV7-2 to TRBJ2-1; 10 bases are a match to TRBD2. This CDR3 comprises 16 residues. The ends lost 0 bases at V and 8 bases at J; junction bases unmatched: 7. Germline V gene data show CDR1 as SGHTA and CDR2 as FQGNSA. The CDR3 nucleotides read TGTGCCAGCAGCTTAGCCGCTAGCGGGGGCTTGGATGAGCAGTTCTTC. Amino acid sequence: CASSLAASGGLDEQFF. The variable domain in full, completed from reference TRBV7-2 and TRBJ2-1, reads GAGVSQSPSNKVTEKGKDVELRCDPISGHTALYWYRQSLGQGLEFLIYFQGNSAPDKSGLPSDRFSAERTGGSVSTLTIQRTQQEDSAVYLCASSLAASGGLDEQFFGPGTRLTVL.

This clone was counted only a few times. The rearrangement joins TRBV30 to TRBJ1-1; D unclear. The ends were cut back, 3 bases at V and 6 bases at J, with 17 bases in the middle. The CDR3 has 14 residues. Germline V lookup: CDR1 GTSNPN, CDR2 SVGIG (reference sequence). For the CDR3, the DNA is TGTGCCTGGAGCGGCGGCCAAGTGGTCCCTGAAGCTTTCTTT. Translation: CAWSGGQVVPEAFF.

As to this clone: The germline gene is not matched at one end of the junction; a read error may be the cause. V usage is TRBV7-9 and J usage is TRBJ2-7; tentatively, D is TRBD2 (6 bases). The CDR3 sequence is 15 residues long. CDR1 SEHNR and CDR2 FQNEAQ come from the germline V gene (reference sequence). The CDR3: CSSSSVAGISYEQYF. In DNA form, the CDR3 reads TGTTCCAGCAGCTCGGTGGCGGGAATCTCCTACGAGCAGTACTTC.

CDR3 nucleotides: TGTGCCAGTACTTCTAGTTGGTCAGAGACCCAGTACTTC. Its translation is CASTSSWSETQYF. This rearrangement joins TRBV19 to TRBJ2-5, with no clear D. V lost 7 bases to trimming and J lost 4 bases, with 13 bases between them. CDR1 and CDR2 (germline): LNHDA, SQIVND (reference sequence). CDR3 length equals 13 residues.